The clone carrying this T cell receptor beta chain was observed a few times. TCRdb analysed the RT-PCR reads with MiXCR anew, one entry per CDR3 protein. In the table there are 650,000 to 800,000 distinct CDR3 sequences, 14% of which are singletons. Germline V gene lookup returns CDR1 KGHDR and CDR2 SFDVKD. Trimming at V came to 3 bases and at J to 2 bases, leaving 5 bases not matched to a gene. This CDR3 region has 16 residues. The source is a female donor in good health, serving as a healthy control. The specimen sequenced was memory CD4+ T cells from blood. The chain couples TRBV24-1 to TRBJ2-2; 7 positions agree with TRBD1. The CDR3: CATSDRGQANTGELFF. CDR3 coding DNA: TGTGCCACCAGTGATAGAGGACAGGCAAACACCGGGGAGCTGTTTTTT.